Detailed here is one TCR beta chain. There is no known antigen for this receptor. No much larger clone exists at a distance of one base, and base qualities are not known. This sample stems from a study of shared clonotypes between healthy human individuals (dated by TCRdb to about 2020). As for the study more broadly: A few men and a couple of women, aged 18 to 49 years, made up the cohort. To increase sequencing depth and limit assay-specific biases, TCR repertoire library preparation and sequencing were carried out by different laboratories using diverse techniques. To estimate repertoire size and how much clonotypes are shared between individuals, the study performed deep sequencing of blood TCR repertoires from a few healthy adults. Per donor, leukapheresis produced somewhere between about 0.94 and 9 billion PBMCs. Per donor, three plates each were used for CD4 naive and CD4 memory, two for CD8 naive, and one for CD8 memory.

General study outcomes and caveats: Based on pairwise subsampling, the degree of clonotype sharing among donors was expected to be affected by sequencing depth. Sampling was restricted to blood, and TCR repertoires in tissue are likely to differ from TCR repertoires in blood. When a handful of donors were compared, the shared fraction of clonotypes was about 5% for naive CD4, approximately 3.5% for naive CD8, about 2.5% for memory CD4, and 0.3% to 0.5% for memory CD8. Incomplete sequencing was indicated by rarefaction of sorted-subset datasets, despite the large sequencing depth. The small number of donors limited the genetic and exposure-history diversity represented. Larger estimated clonotype richness was generally found for naive subsets than for memory subsets. Higher generation probabilities were observed for clonotypes shared by all four sorted-subset donors than for non-shared clonotypes.

CD8 naive samples were obtained by positive selection for CCR7 among CD45RO-negative cells, yielding a CD45RA+CCR7+ population from which TemRA cells were excluded. Healthy HIV-negative adults with no recently reported acute infections or vaccinations were included as donors. Every donor was a Caucasian adult residing in Nashville, Tennessee, USA. Blood was obtained by leukapheresis, after which PBMCs were separated by Ficoll-Histopaque density gradient centrifugation and cryopreserved in liquid nitrogen vapor phase. Purity and quantity of every magnetically sorted T cell population were checked by analytical flow cytometry. Each sorted fraction had its genomic DNA isolated and then quantified by UV absorbance on a Nanodrop 2000c. CDR1 and CDR2, per the germline V gene (reference sequence), are MNHEY and SMNVEV. The germline V and J ends show losses of 2 bases and 0 bases respectively, and no gene match explains 3 bases of the junction. The CDR3 spans 15 residues, from the cysteine through the phenylalanine. Only the CDR3 region is kept as DNA, spanning 45 bases read in frame from base 1.

Using the deep immunoSEQ assay, multiplex PCR amplified TCR CDR3 regions from genomic DNA. For each cell subset, the extracted genomic DNA was distributed evenly across all wells of several immunoSEQ 96-well plates, and each plate served as one replicate. Each replicate PCR for sorted subsets received around 210 ng genomic DNA, equal to tens of thousands of T cell genomes. The purified libraries were quantified using a Qubit 3.0 fluorometer, sized with a Bioanalyzer 2100, and then quantified again using the KAPA Library Quantification kit. A separate single-read 150-cycle Illumina NextSeq 550 flow cell was used to sequence each immunoSEQ 96-well plate. The original pipeline was this. Because the immunoSEQ output held only junctional sequences and lacked quality scores, the filtering could not match the filtering applied to full-length reads. Sequences were annotated with PyIR, a Python wrapper for IgBLAST v1.9, and V/J genes and CDR3 were assigned using IMGT germline references. Reads with weak V/J assignments (E-value above 1e-6), missing CDR3, stop codons, out-of-frame junctions, or ambiguous translated residues were removed. V3J clonotypes were defined by identical inferred V gene, J gene, and CDR3 amino acid sequence. Percentage overlap between repertoires was computed as shared unique clonotypes divided by the size of the smaller repertoire. RTK rarefaction, the Chao1 estimator, and Recon v2.1 estimates of unobserved clonotypes were used to assess repertoire richness. For all TCRbeta clonotypes obtained by the gDNA method from several donors, generation probabilities were computed with OLGA. In TCRdb, the immuneACCESS table is reduced to in-frame sequences with V and J assigned. These tables do not hold every clone; where another copy was compared, an unresolved V gene accounts for under half, and the others remain unexplained. D and trimming were read from the DNA, whereas the V and J calls and clone size are those reported in that table. This sample has 1.5 million to 2.5 million clones in its table, and about 95% of those were observed once. The top ten hold approximately 1.2% of the sample.

The receptor was isolated from a man aged 18 to 29 in good health. The V and J genes are TRBV27 and TRBJ2-7; the central 8 bases match TRBD2. Sequencing input: naive CD8+ T cells sorted from blood. What this sample's cell subset or site label stands for: CD45RA+CCR7+. The encoded CDR3 is CASSLRGLASYEQYF. The bases read TGTGCCAGCAGTTTACGAGGACTAGCCTCCTACGAGCAGTACTTC.